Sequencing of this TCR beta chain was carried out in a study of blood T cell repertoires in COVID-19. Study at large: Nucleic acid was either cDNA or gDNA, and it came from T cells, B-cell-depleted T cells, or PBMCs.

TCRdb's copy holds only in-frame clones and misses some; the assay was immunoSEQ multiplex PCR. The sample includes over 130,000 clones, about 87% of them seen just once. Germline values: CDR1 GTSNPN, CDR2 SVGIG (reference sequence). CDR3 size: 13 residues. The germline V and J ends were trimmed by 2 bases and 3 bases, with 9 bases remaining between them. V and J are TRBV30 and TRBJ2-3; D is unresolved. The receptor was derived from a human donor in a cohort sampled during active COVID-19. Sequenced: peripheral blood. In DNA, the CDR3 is TGTGCCTGGAGTACCGACTCGACAGATACGCAGTATTTT. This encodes CAWSTDSTDTQYF.